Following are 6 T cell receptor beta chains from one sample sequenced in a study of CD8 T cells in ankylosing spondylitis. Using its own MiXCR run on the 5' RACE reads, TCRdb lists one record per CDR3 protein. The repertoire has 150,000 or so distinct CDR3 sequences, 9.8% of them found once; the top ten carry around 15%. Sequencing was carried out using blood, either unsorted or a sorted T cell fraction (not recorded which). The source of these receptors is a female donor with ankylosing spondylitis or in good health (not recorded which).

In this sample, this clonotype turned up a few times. The CDR3 DNA reads as TGCAGTGCTCCAGGACAGGGGAAGAACGAGCAGTACTTC. Translated: CSAPGQGKNEQYF. The chain joins TRBV20-1 to TRBJ2-7; 9 bases map to TRBD1. There are 13 residues in the CDR3. The V segment lost 5 bases and the J segment 5 bases; nucleotides outside the gene matches: 7. Germline-derived CDR1 and CDR2 are DFQATT and SNEGSKA (reference sequence).

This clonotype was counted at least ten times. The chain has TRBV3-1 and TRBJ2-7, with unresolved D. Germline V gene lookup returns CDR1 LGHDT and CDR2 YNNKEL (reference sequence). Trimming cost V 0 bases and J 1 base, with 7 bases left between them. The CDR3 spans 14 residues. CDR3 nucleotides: TGTGCCAGCAGCCAAGAAACATTTTCCTACGAGCAGTACTTC. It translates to CASSQETFSYEQYF.

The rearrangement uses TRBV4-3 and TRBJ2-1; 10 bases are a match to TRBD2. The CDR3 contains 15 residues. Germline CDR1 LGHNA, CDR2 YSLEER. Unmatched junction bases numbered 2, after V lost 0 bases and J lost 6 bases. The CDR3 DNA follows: TGCGCCAGCAGCCAAGAAGGGACTAGCGTCAATGAGCAGTTCTTC. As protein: CASSQEGTSVNEQFF.

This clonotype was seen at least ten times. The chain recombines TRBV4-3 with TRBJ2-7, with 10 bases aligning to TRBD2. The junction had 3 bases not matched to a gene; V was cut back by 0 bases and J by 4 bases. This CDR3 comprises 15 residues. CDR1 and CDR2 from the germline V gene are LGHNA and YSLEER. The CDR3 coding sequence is TGCGCCAGCAGCCAAGATAGCGGGAGGTTGTACGAGCAGTACTTC. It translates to CASSQDSGRLYEQYF.

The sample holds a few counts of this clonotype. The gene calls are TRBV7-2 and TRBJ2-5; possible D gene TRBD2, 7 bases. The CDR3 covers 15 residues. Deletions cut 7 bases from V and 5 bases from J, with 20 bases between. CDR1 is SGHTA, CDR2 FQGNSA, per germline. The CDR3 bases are TGTGCCAGCATCCGAGGGGGAGGGCCGTCTGAGACCCAGTACTTC. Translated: CASIRGGGPSETQYF.

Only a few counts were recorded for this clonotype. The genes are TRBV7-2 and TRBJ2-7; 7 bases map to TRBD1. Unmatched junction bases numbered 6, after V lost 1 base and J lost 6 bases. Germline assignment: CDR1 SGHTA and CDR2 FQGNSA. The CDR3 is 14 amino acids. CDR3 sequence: CASSLGTGFSEQYF. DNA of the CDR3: TGTGCCAGCAGCTTAGGGACAGGATTCAGCGAGCAGTACTTC.